This entry is about one T cell receptor (beta chain). Trimming removed 5 bases from V and 5 bases from J; junction bases left unmatched: 7. Looked up from germline, CDR1 is MDHEN and CDR2 is SYDVKM. This CDR3 spans 14 amino acids. These data come from a study of blood T cell repertoires in COVID-19. Study at large: Sites in the United States, Italy and Spain provided acute and convalescent COVID-19 samples. PBMCs, B-cell-depleted T cells, or T cells provided the cDNA or gDNA that made up the material.

Per the original methods: Reference gene primer amplification in the assay estimated nucleated cell counts. Clones were sequenced by immunoSEQ multiplex PCR, and TCRdb holds only the in-frame ones, with some missing. The V and J calls and clone size were taken over from that table, and D and trimming were inferred from the DNA. The table includes approximately 340,000 clones, about nine tenths detected once. Sequencing was done on a sample of peripheral blood. The TCR originated in a man aged 25 to 40 with COVID-19, enrolled during active disease. The chain couples TRBV28 to TRBJ2-7; 9 positions agree with TRBD1. This CDR3 is CASSPHRGLDEQYF. CDR3 nucleotides: TGTGCCAGCAGTCCCCACAGGGGGCTCGACGAGCAGTACTTC.